The 3 T cell receptor beta chains given below trace back to one sample, sequenced in a study of cytomegalovirus exposure and HLA in healthy donors. Generated by immunoSEQ multiplex PCR, the TCRdb table keeps only in-frame clones and is missing some. There are roughly 120,000 clones in the sample; approximately 90% occur only once, and 4.4% lies in the top ten. The sequencing input was PBMCs. The receptors were sampled from a young man in good health and CMV-seropositive.

The genes are TRBV5-8 and TRBJ2-2, with 8 bases aligning to TRBD1. Germline CDR1 reads SGHTS; CDR2 reads YDEGEE. Losses at the gene ends were 0 bases for V and 4 bases for J; bases not matched to a gene: 8. The CDR3 runs to 17 residues. Here the CDR3 DNA reads TGTGCCAGCAGCTTGGCCGTAACAGGGGGATCCACCGGGGAGCTGTTTTTT. Its translation: CASSLAVTGGSTGELFF. The full variable domain, in which reference TRBV5-8 and TRBJ2-2 provide the parts outside the CDR3, is EAGVTQSPTHLIKTRGQQATLRCSPISGHTSVYWYQQALGLGLQFLLWYDEGEERNRGNFPPRFSGRQFPNYSSELNVNALELEDSALYLCASSLAVTGGSTGELFFGEGSRLTVL.

V usage is TRBV7-9 and J usage is TRBJ1-2; the match to TRBD1 covers 7 bases. Losses at the gene ends were 1 base for V and 5 bases for J; bases not matched to a gene: 7. Per germline, CDR1 SEHNR and CDR2 FQNEAQ (reference sequence). The CDR3 extends over 15 amino acids. CDR3 sequence (DNA): TGTGCCAGCAGCTTAGGACAGGGAACCCTATATGGCTACACCTTC. As protein: CASSLGQGTLYGYTF.

The gene calls are TRBV7-2 and TRBJ1-1; D perhaps matches TRBD1 (5 bases). Germline lookup yields CDR1 SGHTA and CDR2 FQGNSA. V lost 2 bases to trimming and J lost 0 bases, with 10 bases between them. The length of the CDR3 is 15 residues. CDR3 coding DNA: TGTGCCAGCAGCTTACATGGGGCGATGAACACTGAAGCTTTCTTT. This gives the protein CASSLHGAMNTEAFF.